Listed here is a single T cell receptor beta chain. Preparation of TCR beta libraries was done by quantitative 5'-RACE with molecular barcodes. TCRdb ran MiXCR on the 5' RACE reads and lists one entry per CDR3 protein. The repertoire holds 300,000 to 350,000 distinct CDR3 sequences, with about a fifth as singletons. This sample was included in a study of CD8 T cells in ankylosing spondylitis. Sequencing was performed on blood, either unsorted or a sorted T cell fraction (not recorded which). The TCR was taken from a female donor with ankylosing spondylitis or in good health (not recorded which).

CDR3 coding DNA: TGCAGTGCGTATAGCGGGGCCCGCACAGATACGCAGTATTTT. Its translation is CSAYSGARTDTQYF. This chain joins TRBV20-1 and TRBJ2-3, with 8 nucleotides matching TRBD2. The CDR3 length is 14 residues. The V gene's germline CDR1 is DFQATT and CDR2 SNEGSKA (reference sequence). J gave up 1 base and V 6 bases, and 6 bases lay outside the gene matches.